This T cell receptor beta chain derives from a study of cytomegalovirus exposure and HLA in healthy donors. Across the study: Roughly 180 million T cells yielded around 120 million unique TCR beta sequences in earlier analysis.

The PCR contained 60 Vbeta and 13 Jbeta primers. Libraries were prepared by immunoSEQ multiplex PCR; TCRdb keeps only in-frame clonotypes and omits some of them. The sample lists about 140,000 clones; 60% to 85% were seen once. With regard to this clone: Its antigen remains unknown.

Findings and caveats of the study: The classifier reportedly diagnosed cytomegalovirus status with high specificity and sensitivity. Across donors, presence/absence analyses took sequencing depth to be roughly uniform.

This TCR derives from a man under 40 in good health and CMV-seronegative. The sample taken for sequencing was PBMCs.

The CDR3 coding sequence is TGTGCCAGCAGACGGGACAGGCAAGAGACCCAGTACTTC. Residues: CASRRDRQETQYF. The chain carries TRBV28 and TRBJ2-5; the match to TRBD1 covers 8 bases. Trimming took 6 bases from V and 2 from J; bases not matched to a gene: 2. CDR3 length: 13 residues. Looked up from germline, CDR1 is MDHEN and CDR2 is SYDVKM.